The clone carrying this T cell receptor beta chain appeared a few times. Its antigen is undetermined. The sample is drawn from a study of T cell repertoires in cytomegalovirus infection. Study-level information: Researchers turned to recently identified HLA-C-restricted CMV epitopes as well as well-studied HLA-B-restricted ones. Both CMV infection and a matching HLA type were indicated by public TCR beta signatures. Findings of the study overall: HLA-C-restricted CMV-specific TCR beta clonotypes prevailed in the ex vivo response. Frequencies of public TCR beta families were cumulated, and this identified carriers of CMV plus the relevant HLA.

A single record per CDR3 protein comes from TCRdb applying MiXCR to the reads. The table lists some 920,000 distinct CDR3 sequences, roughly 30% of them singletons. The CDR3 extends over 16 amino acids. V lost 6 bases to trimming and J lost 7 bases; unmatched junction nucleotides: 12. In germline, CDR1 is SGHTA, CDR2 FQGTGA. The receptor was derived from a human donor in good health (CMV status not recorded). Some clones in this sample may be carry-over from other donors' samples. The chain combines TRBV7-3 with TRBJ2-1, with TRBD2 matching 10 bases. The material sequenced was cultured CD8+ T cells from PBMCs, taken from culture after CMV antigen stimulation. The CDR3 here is CASSFGHVAGGNEQFF. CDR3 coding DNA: TGTGCCAGCAGTTTTGGTCACGTAGCGGGGGGAAATGAGCAGTTCTTC.